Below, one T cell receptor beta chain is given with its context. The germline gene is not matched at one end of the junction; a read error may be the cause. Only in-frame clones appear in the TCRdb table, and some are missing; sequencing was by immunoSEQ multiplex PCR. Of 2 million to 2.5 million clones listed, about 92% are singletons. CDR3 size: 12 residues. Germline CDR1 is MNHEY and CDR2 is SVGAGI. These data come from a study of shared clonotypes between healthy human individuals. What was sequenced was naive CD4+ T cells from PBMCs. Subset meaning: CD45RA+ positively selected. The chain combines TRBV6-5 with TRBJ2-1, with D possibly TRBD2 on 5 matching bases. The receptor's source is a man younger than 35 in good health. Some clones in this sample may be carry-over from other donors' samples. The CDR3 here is CASADKRLKTVF. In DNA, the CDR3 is TGTGCCTCAGCAGATAAGCGGCTCAAGACGGTCTTC.